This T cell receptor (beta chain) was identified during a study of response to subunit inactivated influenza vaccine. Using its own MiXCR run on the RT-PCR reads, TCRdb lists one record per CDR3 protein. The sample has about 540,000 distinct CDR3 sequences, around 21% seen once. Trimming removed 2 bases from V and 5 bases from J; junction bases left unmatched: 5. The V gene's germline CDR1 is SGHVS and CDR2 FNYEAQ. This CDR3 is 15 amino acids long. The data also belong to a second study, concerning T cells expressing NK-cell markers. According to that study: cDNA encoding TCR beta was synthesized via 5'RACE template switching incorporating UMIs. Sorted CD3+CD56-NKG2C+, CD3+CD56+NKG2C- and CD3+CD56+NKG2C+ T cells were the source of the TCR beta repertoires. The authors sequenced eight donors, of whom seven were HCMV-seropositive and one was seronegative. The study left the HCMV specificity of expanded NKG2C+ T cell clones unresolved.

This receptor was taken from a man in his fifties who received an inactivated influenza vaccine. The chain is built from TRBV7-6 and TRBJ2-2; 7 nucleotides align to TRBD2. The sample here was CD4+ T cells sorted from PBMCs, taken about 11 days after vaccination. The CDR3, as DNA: TGTGCCAGCAGCTTAAAGGGGCGGGAGACCGGGGAGCTGTTTTTT. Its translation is CASSLKGRETGELFF.